This T cell receptor (beta chain) was identified during a study of blood T cell repertoires in COVID-19. Recovered status applied to Cohort 3 donors who had two consecutive negative PCRs. It also applied to those with clearance or with symptom resolution. From germline, CDR1 is LGHNA and CDR2 YNFKEQ. The CDR3 has 19 amino acids. V lost 0 bases and J 3 bases, leaving 23 bases between the germline ends. Only in-frame clones appear in the TCRdb table, and some are missing; sequencing was by immunoSEQ multiplex PCR. The data contain 350,000 or so clones, about 92% of them singletons. V is TRBV4-2 and J is TRBJ1-1, with D possibly being TRBD1 (5 bases). The sample consisted of PBMCs or T cells enriched from blood (not recorded which). The sequence came from a woman under 40 who had recovered from COVID-19. The CDR3 loop is CASSQDLGTALSGDTEAFF. DNA for the CDR3: TGTGCCAGCAGCCAAGATCTAGGGACTGCGTTATCCGGGGACACTGAAGCTTTCTTT.